A selection of T cell receptor beta chains follows, all from one sample in a study of blood T cell repertoires in COVID-19. Using immunoSEQ multiplex PCR, the repertoire was profiled, and TCRdb retains in-frame clones only, with some absent. The repertoire holds roughly 360,000 clones, with roughly four fifths as singletons. The specimen sequenced was PBMCs or T cells enriched from blood (not recorded which). These receptors were taken from a woman between 45 and 65 years old who had recovered from COVID-19. Both conserved end residues are part of each CDR3. D genes are given only for firm matches. Part of the rows lack a size; the others show once, few, many or a class for expanded clones.

J gene: TRBJ1-1
D gene: TRBD1
clone size: NA
V gene: TRBV9
CDR3 protein: CASSGQGAEAFF
CDR3 DNA: TGTGCCAGCAGCGGACAGGGGGCTGAAGCTTTCTTT

J gene: TRBJ1-1
D gene: TRBD1
clone size: many
V gene: TRBV30
CDR3 protein: CAGGTGYTEAFF
CDR3 DNA: TGTGCCGGAGGGACAGGATACACTGAAGCTTTCTTT

J gene: TRBJ2-7
D gene: NA
clone size: NA
V gene: TRBV7-2
CDR3 protein: CASSTTGLRYEQYF
CDR3 DNA: TGTGCCAGCAGCACCACCGGACTCCGCTACGAGCAGTACTTC

J gene: TRBJ1-1
D gene: NA
clone size: NA
V gene: TRBV13
CDR3 protein: CASNLGGMDTEAFF
CDR3 DNA: TGTGCCAGCAACCTCGGCGGGATGGACACTGAAGCTTTCTTT

J gene: TRBJ1-4
D gene: NA
clone size: NA
V gene: TRBV6-6
CDR3 protein: CASSYLRGGALEKLFF
CDR3 DNA: TGTGCCAGCAGTTATCTCCGGGGGGGGGCTTTGGAAAAACTGTTTTTT

J gene: TRBJ2-5
D gene: NA
clone size: NA
V gene: TRBV5-6
CDR3 protein: CASSFMGRGEETQYF
CDR3 DNA: TGTGCCAGCAGCTTCATGGGCAGGGGTGAAGAGACCCAGTACTTC

J gene: TRBJ1-1
D gene: TRBD1
clone size: NA
V gene: TRBV5-1
CDR3 protein: CASSLGQGAIAFF
CDR3 DNA: TGCGCCAGCAGCTTGGGACAGGGGGCGATAGCTTTCTTT

J gene: TRBJ1-1
D gene: NA
clone size: NA
V gene: TRBV20-1
CDR3 protein: CSAQFGTEAFF
CDR3 DNA: TGCAGTGCTCAGTTCGGGACTGAAGCTTTCTTT

J gene: TRBJ1-2
D gene: NA
clone size: NA
V gene: TRBV10-2
CDR3 protein: CASRRSGNYGYTF
CDR3 DNA: TGCGCCAGCAGACGGTCGGGGAACTATGGCTACACCTTC

J gene: TRBJ2-7
D gene: TRBD1
clone size: NA
V gene: TRBV2
CDR3 protein: CASSEWDRAAYEQYF
CDR3 DNA: TGTGCCAGCAGTGAATGGGACAGGGCCGCCTACGAGCAGTACTTC

J gene: TRBJ2-3
D gene: TRBD2
clone size: NA
V gene: TRBV3-1/TRBV3-2
CDR3 protein: CASSHSGGTDTQYF
CDR3 DNA: TGTGCCAGCAGCCATAGCGGGGGCACAGATACGCAGTATTTT

J gene: TRBJ2-3
D gene: TRBD1
clone size: NA
V gene: TRBV9
CDR3 protein: CASSVRQGKDTQYF
CDR3 DNA: TGTGCCAGCAGCGTTAGACAGGGGAAGGATACGCAGTATTTT

J gene: TRBJ1-5
D gene: TRBD1
clone size: NA
V gene: TRBV7-9
CDR3 protein: CASSLVGGDQPQHF
CDR3 DNA: TGTGCCAGCAGCTTAGTAGGGGGCGATCAGCCCCAGCATTTT

J gene: TRBJ1-1
D gene: TRBD1
clone size: NA
V gene: TRBV28
CDR3 protein: CASRYGTGVMNTEAFF
CDR3 DNA: TGTGCCAGCAGATACGGGACAGGGGTCATGAACACTGAAGCTTTCTTT

J gene: TRBJ2-1
D gene: NA
clone size: NA
V gene: TRBV14
CDR3 protein: CASSQELSSSPFF
CDR3 DNA: TGTGCCAGCAGCCAAGAATTGAGTTCTTCGCCGTTCTTC

J gene: TRBJ1-1
D gene: NA
clone size: many
V gene: TRBV7-9
CDR3 protein: CASSSDKNTEAFF
CDR3 DNA: TGTGCCAGCAGCTCAGACAAGAACACTGAAGCTTTCTTT

J gene: TRBJ1-5
D gene: NA
clone size: NA
V gene: TRBV3-1/TRBV3-2
CDR3 protein: CASSQTQVYVHF
CDR3 DNA: TGTGCCAGCAGCCAAACCCAGGTTTATGTGCATTTT

J gene: TRBJ2-7
D gene: TRBD2
clone size: once
V gene: TRBV7-6
CDR3 protein: CASSSGLAGVSYEQYF
CDR3 DNA: TGTGCCAGCAGCTCCGGACTAGCGGGAGTATCTTACGAGCAGTACTTC

J gene: TRBJ1-4
D gene: TRBD1
clone size: many
V gene: TRBV19
CDR3 protein: CASSIGTAKEKLFF
CDR3 DNA: TGTGCCAGTAGTATTGGGACAGCGAAAGAAAAACTGTTTTTT

J gene: TRBJ2-7
D gene: NA
clone size: NA
V gene: TRBV6-1
CDR3 protein: CASSDNGAYEQYF
CDR3 DNA: TGTGCCAGCAGTGACAACGGGGCCTACGAGCAGTACTTC

J gene: TRBJ2-7
D gene: TRBD1
clone size: NA
V gene: TRBV5-4
CDR3 protein: CASSTGQGAYEQYF
CDR3 DNA: TGTGCCAGCAGCACGGGACAGGGGGCTTACGAGCAGTACTTC

J gene: TRBJ1-2
D gene: NA
clone size: NA
V gene: TRBV30
CDR3 protein: CAWIGRSNYGYTF
CDR3 DNA: TGTGCCTGGATCGGAAGGAGCAACTATGGCTACACCTTC

J gene: TRBJ2-3
D gene: NA
clone size: once
V gene: TRBV7-3
CDR3 protein: CASSLGSVGGTDTQYF
CDR3 DNA: TGTGCCAGCAGCTTAGGCTCGGTCGGGGGCACAGATACGCAGTATTTT

J gene: TRBJ1-1
D gene: NA
clone size: NA
V gene: TRBV12-3/TRBV12-4
CDR3 protein: CASVAENTEAFF
CDR3 DNA: TGTGCCAGCGTAGCAGAGAACACTGAAGCTTTCTTT

J gene: TRBJ2-5
D gene: TRBD2
clone size: NA
V gene: TRBV4-1
CDR3 protein: CATGISREGLPETQYF
CDR3 DNA: TGCGCCACAGGGATTTCGCGGGAGGGCCTTCCAGAGACCCAGTACTTC

J gene: TRBJ1-2
D gene: TRBD1
clone size: NA
V gene: TRBV28
CDR3 protein: CASSLRDRGLLGDGYTF
CDR3 DNA: TGTGCCAGCAGTTTACGGGACAGGGGCCTTTTAGGGGATGGCTACACCTTC

J gene: TRBJ1-5
D gene: NA
clone size: NA
V gene: TRBV30
CDR3 protein: CAWSLGRAGQPQHF
CDR3 DNA: TGTGCCTGGAGCCTAGGGCGGGCGGGTCAGCCCCAGCATTTT

J gene: TRBJ2-7
D gene: TRBD2
clone size: NA
V gene: TRBV3-1/TRBV3-2
CDR3 protein: CASSQEWVGGTTYEQYF
CDR3 DNA: TGTGCCAGCAGCCAAGAATGGGTCGGGGGGACGACCTACGAGCAGTACTTC

J gene: TRBJ2-7
D gene: NA
clone size: NA
V gene: TRBV11-3
CDR3 protein: CASSLDPPQGPGYFHEQYF
CDR3 DNA: TGTGCCAGCAGCTTAGATCCGCCGCAGGGGCCGGGATATTTCCACGAGCAGTACTTC

J gene: TRBJ1-1
D gene: NA
clone size: NA
V gene: TRBV30
CDR3 protein: CAWSPRDTEAFF
CDR3 DNA: TGTGCCTGGAGTCCCCGTGACACTGAAGCTTTCTTT

J gene: TRBJ1-1
D gene: NA
clone size: NA
V gene: TRBV5-1
CDR3 protein: CASSRNERQKEAFF
CDR3 DNA: TGCGCCAGCAGCCGGAACGAGAGACAGAAAGAAGCTTTCTTT

J gene: TRBJ1-1
D gene: TRBD1
clone size: NA
V gene: TRBV19
CDR3 protein: CASSPGQGLYTEAFF
CDR3 DNA: TGTGCCAGTAGCCCGGGACAGGGGTTATACACTGAAGCTTTCTTT

J gene: TRBJ1-5
D gene: NA
clone size: NA
V gene: TRBV7-2
CDR3 protein: CASSAYSRALNQPQHF
CDR3 DNA: TGTGCCAGCAGCGCTTACAGCAGGGCCCTCAATCAGCCCCAGCATTTT

J gene: TRBJ1-5
D gene: TRBD1
clone size: once
V gene: TRBV6-5
CDR3 protein: CASRTGEDNQPQHF
CDR3 DNA: TGTGCCAGCAGAACAGGGGAGGACAATCAGCCCCAGCATTTT

J gene: TRBJ1-2
D gene: TRBD1
clone size: few
V gene: TRBV27
CDR3 protein: CASSPQGAAGGYTF
CDR3 DNA: TGTGCCAGCAGTCCACAGGGGGCGGCGGGTGGCTACACCTTC

J gene: TRBJ2-7
D gene: NA
clone size: NA
V gene: TRBV4-3
CDR3 protein: CASSPQVTGSYEQYF
CDR3 DNA: TGCGCCAGCAGCCCCCAAGTGACGGGGTCCTACGAGCAGTACTTC

J gene: TRBJ2-5
D gene: TRBD2
clone size: NA
V gene: TRBV5-1
CDR3 protein: CASSLAVTSGWAPETQYF
CDR3 DNA: TGCGCCAGCAGCTTGGCGGTGACTAGCGGGTGGGCGCCGGAGACCCAGTACTTC

J gene: TRBJ1-2
D gene: NA
clone size: NA
V gene: TRBV5-1
CDR3 protein: CASSLRQADYGYTF
CDR3 DNA: TGCGCCAGCAGCTTACGACAGGCGGACTATGGCTACACCTTC

J gene: TRBJ1-3
D gene: NA
clone size: NA
V gene: TRBV30
CDR3 protein: CAWSVSGSGNTIYF
CDR3 DNA: TGTGCCTGGAGTGTATCAGGCTCTGGAAACACCATATATTTT

J gene: TRBJ1-2
D gene: NA
clone size: NA
V gene: TRBV7-9
CDR3 protein: CASSFSANYGYTF
CDR3 DNA: TGTGCCAGCAGCTTTTCAGCTAACTATGGCTACACCTTC

J gene: TRBJ1-1
D gene: TRBD1
clone size: few
V gene: TRBV11-2
CDR3 protein: CASSLDGRDRGTEAFF
CDR3 DNA: TGTGCCAGCAGCTTAGATGGCCGGGACAGGGGGACTGAAGCTTTCTTT

J gene: TRBJ2-5
D gene: TRBD2
clone size: NA
V gene: TRBV6-6
CDR3 protein: CASRTSGISSRETQYF
CDR3 DNA: TGTGCCAGCAGGACTAGCGGGATATCGAGTCGGGAGACCCAGTACTTC

J gene: TRBJ1-1
D gene: TRBD1
clone size: NA
V gene: TRBV27
CDR3 protein: CASSPWGQHTEAFF
CDR3 DNA: TGTGCCAGCAGCCCCTGGGGACAGCACACTGAAGCTTTCTTT

J gene: TRBJ1-2
D gene: NA
clone size: few
V gene: TRBV11-2
CDR3 protein: CASRRIGGRGYTF
CDR3 DNA: TGTGCCAGCAGGAGGATTGGGGGCAGGGGCTACACCTTC

J gene: TRBJ1-2
D gene: TRBD1
clone size: NA
V gene: TRBV19
CDR3 protein: CASSRQGEVYGYTF
CDR3 DNA: TGTGCCAGTAGTAGACAGGGGGAAGTATATGGCTACACCTTC

J gene: TRBJ1-2
D gene: NA
clone size: NA
V gene: TRBV9
CDR3 protein: CASSAGVGGYTF
CDR3 DNA: TGTGCCAGCAGCGCAGGGGTGGGCGGCTACACCTTC

J gene: TRBJ2-1
D gene: TRBD2
clone size: NA
V gene: TRBV9
CDR3 protein: CASSVASTSGRNEQFF
CDR3 DNA: TGTGCCAGCAGCGTAGCTTCAACTAGCGGGAGGAATGAGCAGTTCTTC

J gene: TRBJ2-7
D gene: NA
clone size: NA
V gene: TRBV7-8
CDR3 protein: CASSQTEYYEQYF
CDR3 DNA: TGTGCCAGCAGTCAGACAGAGTACTACGAGCAGTACTTC

J gene: TRBJ1-1
D gene: NA
clone size: NA
V gene: TRBV7-2
CDR3 protein: CASSSDSRNTEAFF
CDR3 DNA: TGTGCCAGCAGCTCGGACAGCCGAAACACTGAAGCTTTCTTT

J gene: TRBJ1-1
D gene: NA
clone size: NA
V gene: TRBV9
CDR3 protein: CASSVGGALNTEAFF
CDR3 DNA: TGTGCCAGCAGCGTGGGTGGGGCCCTGAACACTGAAGCTTTCTTT

J gene: TRBJ2-7
D gene: NA
clone size: NA
V gene: TRBV6-5
CDR3 protein: CASTPGDSYEQYF
CDR3 DNA: TGTGCCAGCACCCCAGGGGATTCCTACGAGCAGTACTTC

J gene: TRBJ1-1
D gene: NA
clone size: NA
V gene: TRBV19
CDR3 protein: CASSSGVVNTEAFF
CDR3 DNA: TGTGCCAGTAGTTCGGGGGTTGTGAACACTGAAGCTTTCTTT

J gene: TRBJ2-1
D gene: TRBD1
clone size: NA
V gene: TRBV5-6
CDR3 protein: CASSTPRQGNTHNEQFF
CDR3 DNA: TGTGCCAGCAGCACCCCTAGACAGGGAAACACACACAATGAGCAGTTCTTC

J gene: TRBJ1-3
D gene: NA
clone size: NA
V gene: TRBV19
CDR3 protein: CASSPGQGNTIYF
CDR3 DNA: TGTGCCAGTAGCCCTGGACAGGGAAACACCATATATTTT